One and the same sample provided the 26 T cell receptor beta chains below, sequenced in a study of PD-1 blockade in classical Hodgkin lymphoma. TCRdb keeps only in-frame clones here, not all; method: immunoSEQ multiplex PCR. The sample records 31,000 or so clones, 65% to 90% being singletons. Every patient was affected by relapse after autologous stem cell transplantation, while exposure to brentuximab vedotin was not uniform. The study purified CD4+ T cells from thawed PBMCs using magnetic negative selection. This specimen was CD4+ T cells from blood, taken at baseline. The origin of the receptors is a human donor with classical Hodgkin lymphoma.

The CDR3 is CASSLGGPGNTIYF. The CDR3 DNA is TGTGCCAGCAGCTTAGGAGGGCCGGGAAACACCATATATTTT. The genes are TRBV11-2 and TRBJ1-3; D remains unclear. CDR3 length: 14 amino acids. Trimming pared 1 base from V and 4 bases from J, leaving 8 bases between. CDR1 is SGHAT, CDR2 FQNNGV, per germline.

The J gene is TRBJ2-2, the V gene TRBV5-5, with 12 bases fitting TRBD2. J gave up 2 bases and V 4 bases, and 9 bases lay outside the gene matches. Germline V CDR1 and CDR2: SGHKS, YYEKEE (reference sequence). This CDR3 comprises 18 residues. The CDR3 DNA sequence: TGTGCCAGCAGCCCCGGGGGAGGACTAGCGGGAAACACCGGGGAGCTGTTTTTT. It is translated as CASSPGGGLAGNTGELFF.

The DNA of the CDR3 is TGTGCCAGCAACCAAGGAGGTCCAGCGACGGGAAACACCATATATTTT. Its protein is CASNQGGPATGNTIYF. The chain employs TRBV9 and TRBJ1-3; unclear D gene. In germline, CDR1 is SGDLS, CDR2 YYNGEE. V was pared by 6 bases and J by 4 bases, with 20 bases between. The CDR3 sequence is 16 residues long. The whole variable domain, remainder taken from reference TRBV9 and TRBJ1-3, is DSGVTQTPKHLITATGQRVTLRCSPRSGDLSVYWYQQSLDQGLQFLIQYYNGEERAKGNILERFSAQQFPDLHSELNLSSLELGDSALYFCASNQGGPATGNTIYFGEGSWLTVV.

This clone occurred once. V gene TRBV19 combines with J gene TRBJ2-2; the D is unclear. CDR1 is LNHDA and CDR2 is SQIVND in the germline V gene (reference sequence). The V and J ends lost 5 bases and 0 bases respectively, with 10 bases between them. This CDR3 contains 15 residues. The chain's CDR3 is CASSWSASNTGELFF. CDR3 nucleotide sequence: TGTGCCAGTAGTTGGTCAGCGTCGAACACCGGGGAGCTGTTTTTT.

V and J are TRBV28 and TRBJ2-5; 9 bases map to TRBD2. The CDR3 runs to 17 residues. Germline values: CDR1 MDHEN, CDR2 SYDVKM. Losses at the gene ends were 7 bases for V and 5 bases for J; bases not matched to a gene: 17. CDR3 in DNA: TGTGCCAGCATTATAGGGGGGCTAGCGGGAAAGAGGGAGACCCAGTACTTC. Amino acid sequence: CASIIGGLAGKRETQYF. The full variable domain, rest sourced from reference TRBV28 and TRBJ2-5, is DVKVTQSSRYLVKRTGEKVFLECVQDMDHENMFWYRQDPGLGLRLIYFSYDVKMKEKGDIPEGYSVSREKKERFSLILESASTNQTSMYLCASIIGGLAGKRETQYFGPGTRLLVL.

The chain recombines TRBV30 with TRBJ1-3; D is undetermined. The V gene's germline CDR1 is GTSNPN and CDR2 SVGIG (reference sequence). The CDR3 runs 16 residues. V was shortened by 3 bases and J by 4 bases, with 19 bases between the two germline ends. The CDR3 region has the DNA TGTGCCTGGAGCGAAGGAGCGGGTCTTTACGGAAACACCATATATTTT. Its translation is CAWSEGAGLYGNTIYF.

This clone was counted once. The gene calls are TRBV4-2 and TRBJ2-1; 8 nucleotides agree with TRBD2. The germline gives CDR1 LGHNA, CDR2 YNFKEQ. There are 16 residues in the CDR3. Losses at the gene ends were 3 bases for V and 4 bases for J; bases not matched to a gene: 8. The CDR3 here is CASSQRAGGEYNEQFF. The CDR3 DNA reads as TGTGCCAGCAGCCAGCGCGCGGGGGGCGAATACAATGAGCAGTTCTTC.

The CDR3, as DNA: TGTGCCAGCAGCTTAGAGTTGGGAGGCTACACCTTC. Its translation: CASSLELGGYTF. V is TRBV7-6 and J is TRBJ1-2; the D is unclear. CDR1 and CDR2 from the germline V gene are SGHVS and FNYEAQ. V was trimmed by 1 base and J by 8 bases, leaving 8 bases between them. This CDR3 comprises 12 residues.

The rearrangement joins TRBV12-5 to TRBJ1-5; D is possibly TRBD1 (5 bases). With 7 bases removed from V and 2 bases from J, the gap between germline ends came to 18 bases. The CDR3 runs to 16 residues. Per the germline V gene, CDR1 is LGHNT and CDR2 is FRNRAP. The CDR3: CASVHLQPGGNQPQHF. DNA of the CDR3: TGTGCTAGTGTCCACCTACAGCCGGGGGGCAATCAGCCCCAGCATTTT.

The chain joins TRBV2 to TRBJ2-2, with D possibly matching TRBD2 (6 bases). Trimming cost V 7 bases and J 4 bases, with 13 bases left between them. The CDR3 contains 14 residues. CDR1 SNHLY and CDR2 FYNNEI come from the germline V gene. CDR3 sequence reads: CASTGLASTGELFF. The CDR3 region has the DNA TGTGCCAGCACAGGGCTAGCGTCCACCGGGGAGCTGTTTTTT. The full variable domain, its missing parts supplied by reference TRBV2 and TRBJ2-2, is EPEVTQTPSHQVTQMGQEVILRCVPISNHLYFYWYRQILGQKVEFLVSFYNNEISEKSEIFDDQFSVERPDGSNFTLKIRSTKLEDSAMYFCASTGLASTGELFFGEGSRLTVL.

J is TRBJ1-4 and V is TRBV5-8; 10 bases are shared with TRBD1. Germline assignment: CDR1 SGHTS and CDR2 YDEGEE. V was clipped by 4 bases and J by 8 bases; unmatched bases: 8. The CDR3 loop spans 15 amino acids. CDR3 sequence (DNA): TGTGCCAGCAGCCACGACAGGGGGCGCAGGGAAAAACTGTTTTTT. This gives the protein CASSHDRGRREKLFF.

The chain links TRBV6-5 to TRBJ2-1; 7 nucleotides match TRBD2. With V trimmed by 7 bases and J by 7 bases, 13 bases remained unmatched. The CDR3 covers 15 residues. The germline V gene encodes CDR1 MNHEY and CDR2 SVGAGI. The CDR3 is CASTPLGQRENEQFF. CDR3 DNA: TGTGCCAGCACCCCCTTGGGCCAGCGGGAAAATGAGCAGTTCTTC.

This chain connects TRBV5-1 to TRBJ2-7; no clear D gene. In germline, CDR1 is SGHRS, CDR2 YFSETQ. V lost 0 bases to trimming and J lost 6 bases, with 10 bases between them. This CDR3 is 13 amino acids long. CDR3 coding DNA: TGCGCCAGCAGCTTGGGTATGGGAAGCGAGCAGTACTTC. Translation gives CASSLGMGSEQYF.

The chain couples TRBV11-3 to TRBJ2-1; 9 positions agree with TRBD2. The trim removed 2 bases at V and 7 bases at J, leaving 21 bases unmatched. The CDR3 sequence is 20 residues long. Germline V lookup: CDR1 SGHNT, CDR2 YENEEA. The CDR3 spells CASSLSFPAGGPLLGNEQFF. In DNA, the CDR3 is TGTGCCAGCAGCTTATCATTTCCAGCGGGAGGCCCCCTTCTAGGAAATGAGCAGTTCTTC.

The genes are TRBV29-1 and TRBJ2-3, with a tentative D call TRBD1 (6 bases). V was shortened by 3 bases and J by 3 bases, with 13 bases between the two germline ends. This CDR3 region has 14 residues. CDR1 and CDR2 (germline): SQVTM, ANQGSEA. The CDR3 here is CSVDRPQGTDTQYF. The DNA for the CDR3 is TGCAGCGTTGACAGACCGCAGGGGACAGATACGCAGTATTTT.

The J gene is TRBJ2-1, the V gene TRBV7-9, with 10 bases lining up with TRBD2. V dropped 5 bases and J dropped 6; count of bases not matched to a gene: 7. CDR3 size: 15 residues. Per germline, CDR1 SEHNR and CDR2 FQNEAQ (reference sequence). This CDR3 reads CASSPGLAELNEQFF. CDR3 nucleotides: TGTGCCAGCAGCCCCGGACTAGCGGAGCTCAATGAGCAGTTCTTC.

This sequence joins TRBV27 and TRBJ1-2; D unclear. Trimming shortened V by 2 bases and J by 4 bases, and 17 bases separated the two germline ends. Per the germline V gene, CDR1 is MNHEY and CDR2 is SMNVEV (reference sequence). The CDR3 length is 16 residues. CDR3 nucleotide sequence: TGTGCCAGCAGTTTAAAAGGGCAGGTTGGAGTCTATGGCTACACCTTC. The encoded protein is CASSLKGQVGVYGYTF.

V is TRBV27 and J is TRBJ2-7; possible D gene TRBD2, 5 bases. The CDR3 covers 15 residues. V was pared by 5 bases and J by 3 bases, with 17 bases between. Germline assignment: CDR1 MNHEY and CDR2 SMNVEV (reference sequence). The CDR3 spells CASSLVAQRIYEQYF. DNA for the CDR3: TGTGCCAGCAGTCTCGTAGCGCAGAGAATCTACGAGCAGTACTTC.

This chain links TRBV7-2 with TRBJ1-2; TRBD1 aligns across 7 bases. CDR3 length: 14 residues. The V and J ends lost 1 base and 5 bases, in that order; junction bases with no gene match: 4. Germline CDR1 SGHTA, CDR2 FQGNSA. This CDR3 reads CASSLGQGVYGYTF. In DNA, the CDR3 is TGTGCCAGCAGCTTAGGACAGGGTGTTTATGGCTACACCTTC.

The J gene is TRBJ1-4, the V gene TRBV30; D is unclear. Germline CDR1 and CDR2: GTSNPN and SVGIG (reference sequence). Deletions cut 3 bases from V and 2 bases from J, with 22 bases between. The CDR3 contains 18 residues. The CDR3: CAWSRAGRGSHTNEKLFF. DNA of the CDR3: TGTGCCTGGAGCCGCGCCGGGCGTGGATCGCATACTAATGAAAAACTGTTTTTT.

The V and J genes are TRBV6-6 and TRBJ1-2; the D is unclear. From germline, CDR1 is MNHNY and CDR2 SVGAGI (reference sequence). The length of the CDR3 is 16 residues. V lost 6 bases and J 2 bases, leaving 19 bases between the germline ends. CDR3 sequence (DNA): TGTGCCAGCAGGTCCCGGGTGGCTGGTGCGAACTATGGCTACACCTTC. As protein: CASRSRVAGANYGYTF.

This clone was recorded once. The rearrangement uses TRBV11-2 and TRBJ1-5, with D maybe TRBD1 (5 bases). Germline V gene data show CDR1 as SGHAT and CDR2 as FQNNGV. V was cut by 0 bases and J by 11 bases, with 14 bases left in between. The CDR3 consists of 14 residues. CDR3 in amino acids: CASSLDAGTGAQHF. CDR3 bases: TGTGCCAGCAGCTTAGATGCGGGGACGGGGGCCCAGCATTTT.

The chain combines TRBV18 with TRBJ1-1; D might be TRBD1 (6 bases). The CDR3 has 18 residues. Trimming took 3 bases from V and 0 from J, leaving 20 bases between them. Germline CDR1 and CDR2: KGHSH and LQKENI. The DNA for the CDR3 is TGTGCCAGCTCACCGGGAAAAACAGGGCGACCCCTGAACACTGAAGCTTTCTTT. It encodes CASSPGKTGRPLNTEAFF.

The genes are TRBV5-1 and TRBJ2-7, with 11 bases lining up with TRBD2. Losses at the gene ends were 6 bases for V and 2 bases for J; bases not matched to a gene: 7. CDR3 length: 15 amino acids. Looked up from germline, CDR1 is SGHRS and CDR2 is YFSETQ. The CDR3, as DNA: TGCGCCAGCACCCCGACTAGCGGGGCGCCCTACGAGCAGTACTTC. This sequence encodes CASTPTSGAPYEQYF.

This clone has just a few counts. The chain has TRBV10-1 and TRBJ1-2; 8 positions match TRBD1. The CDR3 has 15 amino acids. The J segment lost 7 bases and the V segment lost 4 bases, leaving 11 bases of the junction unmatched. Germline V gene lookup returns CDR1 WNHNN and CDR2 SYGVQD (reference sequence). CDR3 residues: CASSGMMTGEFGYTF. Written as DNA, the CDR3 is TGCGCCAGCAGTGGTATGATGACAGGGGAGTTTGGCTACACCTTC.

The CDR3 DNA sequence: TGTGCCAGCAGCTCCCCAACAGGGGCAACTAATGAAAAACTGTTTTTT. It is translated as CASSSPTGATNEKLFF. This sequence joins TRBV5-5 and TRBJ1-4; TRBD1 aligns across 7 bases. Trimming cost V 3 bases and J 0 bases; bases outside gene matches: 5. The germline V gene has CDR1 SGHKS and CDR2 YYEKEE (reference sequence). CDR3 length equals 16 residues.